Following are 2 T cell receptor beta chains from one sample sequenced in a study of blood T cell repertoires in COVID-19. The data were produced by immunoSEQ multiplex PCR, yet TCRdb's version contains in-frame clones alone and is incomplete. Here the sample spans almost 95,000 clones, more than 65% being singletons. Sequencing used peripheral blood. Source of these receptors: a man aged 55 to 70 with acute or convalescent COVID-19.

V is TRBV10-2 and J is TRBJ1-6; 10 positions match TRBD1. Germline V CDR1 and CDR2: WSHSY, SAAADI. Trimming took 7 bases from V and 13 from J; bases not matched to a gene: 7. The CDR3 covers 13 residues. Here the CDR3 DNA reads TGCGCCAGCAAGGGGACAGGGGTAGTCCCCCTCCACTTT. Amino acid sequence: CASKGTGVVPLHF.

This chain links TRBV5-1 with TRBJ2-5, with 11 bases fitting TRBD2. J gave up 5 bases and V 3 bases, and 9 bases lay outside the gene matches. CDR1 and CDR2 from the germline V gene are SGHRS and YFSETQ. CDR3 size: 16 residues. The CDR3: CASSYGTSGVGETQYF. Written as DNA, the CDR3 is TGCGCCAGCAGCTACGGGACTAGCGGTGTGGGGGAGACCCAGTACTTC. Full variable domain (outside the CDR3, taken from reference TRBV5-1 and TRBJ2-5): KAGVTQTPRYLIKTRGQQVTLSCSPISGHRSVSWYQQTPGQGLQFLFEYFSETQRNKGNFPGRFSGRQFSNSRSEMNVSTLELGDSALYLCASSYGTSGVGETQYFGPGTRLLVL.